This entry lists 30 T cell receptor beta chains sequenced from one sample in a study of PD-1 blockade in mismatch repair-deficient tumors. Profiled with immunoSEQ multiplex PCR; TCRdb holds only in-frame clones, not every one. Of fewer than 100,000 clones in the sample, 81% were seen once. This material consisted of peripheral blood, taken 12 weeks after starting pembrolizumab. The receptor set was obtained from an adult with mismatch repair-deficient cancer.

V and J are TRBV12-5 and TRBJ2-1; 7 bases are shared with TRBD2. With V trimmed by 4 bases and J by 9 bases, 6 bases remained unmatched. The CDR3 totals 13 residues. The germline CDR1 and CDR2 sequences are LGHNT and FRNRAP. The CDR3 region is CASGSGGFGEQFF. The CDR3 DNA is TGTGCTAGTGGTTCGGGGGGTTTTGGTGAGCAGTTCTTC.

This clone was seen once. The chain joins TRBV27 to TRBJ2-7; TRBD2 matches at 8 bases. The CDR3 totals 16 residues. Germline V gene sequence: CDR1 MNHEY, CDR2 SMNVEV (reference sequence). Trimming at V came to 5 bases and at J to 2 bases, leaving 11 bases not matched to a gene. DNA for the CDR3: TGTGCCAGCAGTCCTTATCGCACTAGCGGAGCCTACGAGCAGTACTTC. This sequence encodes CASSPYRTSGAYEQYF.

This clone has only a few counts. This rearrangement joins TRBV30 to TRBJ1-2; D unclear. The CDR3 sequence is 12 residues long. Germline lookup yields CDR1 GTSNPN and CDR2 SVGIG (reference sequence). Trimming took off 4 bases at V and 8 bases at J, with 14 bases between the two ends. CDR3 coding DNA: TGTGCCTGGATTTCGGCTAACGGAGGCTACACCTTC. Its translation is CAWISANGGYTF.

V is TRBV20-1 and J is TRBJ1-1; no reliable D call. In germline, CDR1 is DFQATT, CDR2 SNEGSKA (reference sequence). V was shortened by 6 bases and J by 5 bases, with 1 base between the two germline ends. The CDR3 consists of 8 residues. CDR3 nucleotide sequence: TGCAGTGCGACTGAAGCTTTCTTT. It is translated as CSATEAFF.

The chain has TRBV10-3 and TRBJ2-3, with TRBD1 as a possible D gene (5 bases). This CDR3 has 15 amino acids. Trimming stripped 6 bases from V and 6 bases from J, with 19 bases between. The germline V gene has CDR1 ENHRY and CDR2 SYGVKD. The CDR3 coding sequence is TGTGCCATCAGGACTGGACCGGACACGGCCGATACGCAGTATTTT. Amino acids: CAIRTGPDTADTQYF.

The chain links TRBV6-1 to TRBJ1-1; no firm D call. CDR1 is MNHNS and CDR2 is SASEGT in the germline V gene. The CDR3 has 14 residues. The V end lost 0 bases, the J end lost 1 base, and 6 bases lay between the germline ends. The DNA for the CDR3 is TGTGCCAGCAGTGAAGCGTGGAAGAACACTGAAGCTTTCTTT. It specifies CASSEAWKNTEAFF.

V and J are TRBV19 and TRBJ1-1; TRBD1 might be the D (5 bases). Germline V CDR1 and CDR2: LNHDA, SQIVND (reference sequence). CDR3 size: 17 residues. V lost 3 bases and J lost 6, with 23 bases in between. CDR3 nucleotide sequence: TGTGCCAGTAGTATCGTTCAGGGAGGGCTCCCGAGCCCTGAAGCTTTCTTT. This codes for CASSIVQGGLPSPEAFF.

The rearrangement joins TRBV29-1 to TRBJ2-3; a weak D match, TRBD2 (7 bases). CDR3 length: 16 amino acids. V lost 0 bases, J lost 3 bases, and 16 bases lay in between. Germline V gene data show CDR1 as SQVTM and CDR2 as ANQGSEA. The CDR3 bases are TGCAGCGTTGAAGAAGGGGGGAGGGAGGGGACAGATACGCAGTATTTT. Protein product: CSVEEGGREGTDTQYF.

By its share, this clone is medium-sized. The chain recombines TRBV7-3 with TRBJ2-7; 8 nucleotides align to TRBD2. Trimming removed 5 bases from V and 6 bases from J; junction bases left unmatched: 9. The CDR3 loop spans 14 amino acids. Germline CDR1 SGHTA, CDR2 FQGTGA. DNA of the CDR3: TGTGCCAGCAGCCTCGGGGCGGGAGGTTTCGAGCAGTACTTC. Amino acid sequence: CASSLGAGGFEQYF.

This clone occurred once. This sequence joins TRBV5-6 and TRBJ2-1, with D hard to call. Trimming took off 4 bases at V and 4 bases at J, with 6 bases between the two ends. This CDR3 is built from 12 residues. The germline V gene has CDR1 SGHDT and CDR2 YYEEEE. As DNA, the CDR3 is TGTGCCAGCAGCGGAGTATACAATGAGCAGTTCTTC. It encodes CASSGVYNEQFF. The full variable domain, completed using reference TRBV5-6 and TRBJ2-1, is DAGVTQSPTHLIKTRGQQVTLRCSPKSGHDTVSWYQQALGQGPQFIFQYYEEEERQRGNFPDRFSGHQFPNYSSELNVNALLLGDSALYLCASSGVYNEQFFGPGTRLTVL.

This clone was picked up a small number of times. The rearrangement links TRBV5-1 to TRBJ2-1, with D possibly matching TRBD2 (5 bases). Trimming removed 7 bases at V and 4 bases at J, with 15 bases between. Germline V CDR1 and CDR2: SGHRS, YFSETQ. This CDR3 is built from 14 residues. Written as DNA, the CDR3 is TGCGCCAGCGAGGAGCGGCCGATGTACAATGAGCAGTTCTTC. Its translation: CASEERPMYNEQFF.

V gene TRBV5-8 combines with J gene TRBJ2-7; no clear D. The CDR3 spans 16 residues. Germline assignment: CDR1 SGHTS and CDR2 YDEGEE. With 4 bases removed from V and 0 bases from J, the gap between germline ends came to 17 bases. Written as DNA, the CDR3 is TGTGCCAGCAGCCCCACCTTGGGCGGTAACTCCTACGAGCAGTACTTC. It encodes CASSPTLGGNSYEQYF.

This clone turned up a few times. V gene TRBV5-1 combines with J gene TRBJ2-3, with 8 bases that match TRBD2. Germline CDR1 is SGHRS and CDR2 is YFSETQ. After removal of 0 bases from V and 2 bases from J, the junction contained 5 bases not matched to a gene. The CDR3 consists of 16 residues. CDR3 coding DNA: TGCGCCAGCAGCTTGGGGGCAGCGGGAGCCACAGATACGCAGTATTTT. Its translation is CASSLGAAGATDTQYF. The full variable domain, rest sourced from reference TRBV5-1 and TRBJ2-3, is KAGVTQTPRYLIKTRGQQVTLSCSPISGHRSVSWYQQTPGQGLQFLFEYFSETQRNKGNFPGRFSGRQFSNSRSEMNVSTLELGDSALYLCASSLGAAGATDTQYFGPGTRLTVL.

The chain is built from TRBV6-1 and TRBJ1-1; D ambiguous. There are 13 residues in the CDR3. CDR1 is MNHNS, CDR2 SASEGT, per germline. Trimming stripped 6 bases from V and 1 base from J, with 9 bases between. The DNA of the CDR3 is TGTGCCAGCAGCGGATACAGGAACACTGAAGCTTTCTTT. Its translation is CASSGYRNTEAFF.

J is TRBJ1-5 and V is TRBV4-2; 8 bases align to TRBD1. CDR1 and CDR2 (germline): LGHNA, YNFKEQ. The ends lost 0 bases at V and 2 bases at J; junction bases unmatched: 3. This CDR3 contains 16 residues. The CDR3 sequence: CASSQEWTGRNQPQHF. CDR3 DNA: TGTGCCAGCAGCCAAGAATGGACAGGGCGCAATCAGCCCCAGCATTTT.

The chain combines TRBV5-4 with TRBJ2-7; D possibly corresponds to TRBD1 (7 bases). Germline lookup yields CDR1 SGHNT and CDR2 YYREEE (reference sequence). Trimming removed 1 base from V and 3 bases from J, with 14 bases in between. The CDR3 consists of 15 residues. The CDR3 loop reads CASSLQRQGLYEQYF. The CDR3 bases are TGTGCCAGCAGCTTGCAAAGACAGGGACTCTACGAGCAGTACTTC.

CDR3: CASSYIGRIGNTIYF. In DNA form, the CDR3 reads TGTGCCAGCAGTTACATCGGGAGAATTGGAAACACCATATATTTT. V gene TRBV6-6 combines with J gene TRBJ1-3, with D unclear. V was trimmed by 2 bases and J by 3 bases, leaving 11 bases between them. The CDR3 loop spans 15 amino acids. Looked up from germline, CDR1 is MNHNY and CDR2 is SVGAGI (reference sequence).

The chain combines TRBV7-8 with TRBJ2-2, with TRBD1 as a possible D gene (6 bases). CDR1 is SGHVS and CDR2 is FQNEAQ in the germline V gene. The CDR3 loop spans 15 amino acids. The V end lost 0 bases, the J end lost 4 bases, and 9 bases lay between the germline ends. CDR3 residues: CASSLAGTFTGELFF. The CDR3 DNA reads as TGTGCCAGCAGCTTAGCCGGGACATTCACCGGGGAGCTGTTTTTT.

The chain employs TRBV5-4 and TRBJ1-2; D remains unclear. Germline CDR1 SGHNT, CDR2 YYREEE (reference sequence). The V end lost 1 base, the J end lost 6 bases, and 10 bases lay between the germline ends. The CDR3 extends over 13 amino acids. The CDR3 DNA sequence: TGTGCCAGCAGCTTGAGCTTACTCGATGGCTACACCTTC. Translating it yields CASSLSLLDGYTF.

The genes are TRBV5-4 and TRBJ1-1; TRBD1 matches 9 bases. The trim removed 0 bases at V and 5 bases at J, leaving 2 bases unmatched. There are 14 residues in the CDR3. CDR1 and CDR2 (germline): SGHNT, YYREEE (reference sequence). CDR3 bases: TGTGCCAGCAGCTTGGGGGACAGGGAAACTGAAGCTTTCTTT. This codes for CASSLGDRETEAFF.

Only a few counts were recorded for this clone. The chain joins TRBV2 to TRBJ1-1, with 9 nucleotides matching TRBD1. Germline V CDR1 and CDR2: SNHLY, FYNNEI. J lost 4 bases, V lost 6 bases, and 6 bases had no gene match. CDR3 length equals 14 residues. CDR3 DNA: TGTGCCAGCAGCTCGTTGACAGGGGGCACTGAAGCTTTCTTT. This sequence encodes CASSSLTGGTEAFF.

In DNA form, the CDR3 reads TGTGCCAGCAGACGACTGGACATAGACACTGAAGCTTTCTTT. This sequence encodes CASRRLDIDTEAFF. This chain connects TRBV7-6 to TRBJ1-1; D perhaps matches TRBD1 (5 bases). The CDR3 runs 14 residues. Germline CDR1 reads SGHVS; CDR2 reads FNYEAQ. V lost 6 bases and J lost 3, with 14 bases in between.

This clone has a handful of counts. CDR3 sequence (DNA): TGTGCCAGCAGCGGGAGGAAAGAGCAGTTCTTC. It translates to CASSGRKEQFF. The chain recombines TRBV9 with TRBJ2-1; tentative D call: TRBD2 (5 bases). The CDR3 runs 11 residues. Trimming took 3 bases from V and 10 from J, leaving 8 bases between them. Germline V lookup: CDR1 SGDLS, CDR2 YYNGEE.

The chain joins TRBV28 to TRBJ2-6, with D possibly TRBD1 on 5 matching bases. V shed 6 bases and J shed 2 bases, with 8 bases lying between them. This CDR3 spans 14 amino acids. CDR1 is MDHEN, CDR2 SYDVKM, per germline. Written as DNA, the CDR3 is TGTGCCAGCAGGGGGCATACTGGGGCCAACGTCCTGACTTTC. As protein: CASRGHTGANVLTF.

For the CDR3, the DNA is TGTGCCAGCAGCATACTTGGGATAGCGGGAGGCGGGGATACGCAGTATTTT. Translation: CASSILGIAGGGDTQYF. The chain employs TRBV5-6 and TRBJ2-3; 10 bases fit TRBD2. This CDR3 has 17 residues. The germline V gene has CDR1 SGHDT and CDR2 YYEEEE. V was clipped by 4 bases and J by 6 bases; unmatched bases: 14.

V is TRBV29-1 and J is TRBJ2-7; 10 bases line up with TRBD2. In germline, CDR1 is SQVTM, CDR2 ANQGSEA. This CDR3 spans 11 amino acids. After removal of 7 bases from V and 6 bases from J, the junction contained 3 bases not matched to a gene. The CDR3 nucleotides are TGCAGCGGGCTAGCGGGAGTCGAGCAGTACTTC. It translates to CSGLAGVEQYF.

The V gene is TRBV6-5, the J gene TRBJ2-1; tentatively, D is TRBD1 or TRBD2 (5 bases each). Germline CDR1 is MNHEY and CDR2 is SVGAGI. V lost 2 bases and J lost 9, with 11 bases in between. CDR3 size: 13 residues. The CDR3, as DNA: TGTGCCAGCAGTTACGACGGGGCGGGTGAGCAGTTCTTC. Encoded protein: CASSYDGAGEQFF.

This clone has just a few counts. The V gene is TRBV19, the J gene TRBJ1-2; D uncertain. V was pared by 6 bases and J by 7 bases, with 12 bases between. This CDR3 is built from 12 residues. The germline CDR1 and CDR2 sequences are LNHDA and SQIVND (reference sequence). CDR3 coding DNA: TGTGCCAGTAGCGGGGTCAAACTTGGCTACACCTTC. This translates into CASSGVKLGYTF.

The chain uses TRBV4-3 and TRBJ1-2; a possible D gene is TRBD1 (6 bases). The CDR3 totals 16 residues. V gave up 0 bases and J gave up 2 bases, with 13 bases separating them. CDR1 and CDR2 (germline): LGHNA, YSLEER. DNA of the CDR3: TGCGCCAGCAGCCAAGAAGTGGGGACATCGAACTATGGCTACACCTTC. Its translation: CASSQEVGTSNYGYTF.

The CDR3 DNA follows: TGTGCCAGCTCTCCTACAAGCTCCTACAATGAGCAGTTCTTC. This translates into CASSPTSSYNEQFF. J is TRBJ2-1 and V is TRBV14, with unresolved D. This CDR3 region has 14 residues. Trimming shortened V by 8 bases and J by 0 bases, and 11 bases separated the two germline ends. Germline V lookup: CDR1 SGHDN, CDR2 FVKESK.